The T cell receptor beta chain under discussion was sequenced for a study of T cell changes during pregnancy in multiple sclerosis (dated by TCRdb to about 2019). Concerning the study at large: Changes in the T cell repertoire over the course of pregnancy were examined in this study in women with multiple sclerosis.

Comment on this clone: The antigen it recognizes is unknown. No qualities accompany the bases; no much larger clone lies one base away.

Libraries were prepared through the immunoSEQ multiplex PCR assay. What TCRdb holds here is the immuneACCESS table cut down to in-frame rearrangements. Part of the clones is not present; checked against another copy, under half of the missing clones reflect an unresolved V gene, and the others are unexplained. This sample holds around 130,000 clones; about 94% were observed only once. Roughly 5.7% of the sample comes from the top ten. A distance of 19 bases separates the germline ends of V and J, which lose 1 base and 10 bases respectively. Including cysteine and phenylalanine, the CDR3 has 15 amino acids. Just CDR3 DNA is preserved here, 45 bases in frame from base 1. According to the germline V gene, CDR1 reads KGHSY and CDR2 reads FQNENV.

The sequences come from peripheral blood, collected before pregnancy. The sequence is built from TRBV16 and TRBJ1-1; no D gene call is confident. The clonotype comes from a female donor with multiple sclerosis, enrolled in a pregnancy study. The CDR3 region reads CASSQLNSGYPRAFF. Here is the DNA: TGTGCCAGCAGCCAATTGAATTCGGGTTATCCCCGAGCTTTCTTT.